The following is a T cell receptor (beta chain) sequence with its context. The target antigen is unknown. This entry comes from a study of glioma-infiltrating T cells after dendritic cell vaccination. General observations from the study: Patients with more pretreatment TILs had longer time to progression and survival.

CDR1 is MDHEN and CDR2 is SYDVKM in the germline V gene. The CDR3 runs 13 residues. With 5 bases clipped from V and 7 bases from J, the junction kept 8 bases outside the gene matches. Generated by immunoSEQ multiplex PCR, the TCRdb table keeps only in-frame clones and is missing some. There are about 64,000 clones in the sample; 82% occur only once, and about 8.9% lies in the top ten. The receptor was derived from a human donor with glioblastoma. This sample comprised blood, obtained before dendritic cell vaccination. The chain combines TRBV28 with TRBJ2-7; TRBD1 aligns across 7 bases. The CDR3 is CASSLGTAREQYF. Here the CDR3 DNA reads TGTGCCAGCAGTCTCGGGACAGCTCGGGAGCAGTACTTC.